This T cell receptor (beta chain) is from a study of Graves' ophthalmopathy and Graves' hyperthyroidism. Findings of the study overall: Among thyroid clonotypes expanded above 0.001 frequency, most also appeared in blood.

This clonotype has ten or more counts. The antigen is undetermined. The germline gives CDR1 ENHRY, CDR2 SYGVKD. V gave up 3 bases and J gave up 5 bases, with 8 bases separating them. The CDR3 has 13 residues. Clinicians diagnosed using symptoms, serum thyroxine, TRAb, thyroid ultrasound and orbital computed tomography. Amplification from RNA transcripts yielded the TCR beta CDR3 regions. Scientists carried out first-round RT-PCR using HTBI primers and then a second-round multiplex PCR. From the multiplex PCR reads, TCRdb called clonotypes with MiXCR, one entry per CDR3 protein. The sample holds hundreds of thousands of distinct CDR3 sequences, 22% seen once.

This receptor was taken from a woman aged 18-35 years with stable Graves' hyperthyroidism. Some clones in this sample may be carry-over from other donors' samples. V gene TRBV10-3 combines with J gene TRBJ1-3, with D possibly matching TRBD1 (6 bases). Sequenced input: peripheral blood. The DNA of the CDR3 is TGTGCCATCAGTGAAACAGGGCGAAACACCATATATTTT. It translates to CAISETGRNTIYF.